What follows are 13 T cell receptor beta chains derived from one specimen sequenced in a study of blood T cell repertoires in COVID-19. Produced via immunoSEQ multiplex PCR; TCRdb's table is partial and in-frame only. Of roughly 130,000 clones detected, about nine tenths appear once; the ten largest clones hold around 2.3%. Material for sequencing was peripheral blood. These receptors all come from a human donor with COVID-19, enrolled during active disease. The donor label of this sample is uncertain.

The chain recombines TRBV5-4 with TRBJ2-5; D may be TRBD1 (5 bases). The V end was cut by 2 bases, the J end by 0 bases, with 8 bases between. From germline, CDR1 is SGHNT and CDR2 YYREEE (reference sequence). The CDR3 sequence is 14 residues long. CDR3 in amino acids: CASSFGRDQETQYF. The CDR3 DNA reads as TGTGCCAGCAGCTTCGGCAGGGACCAAGAGACCCAGTACTTC.

This clone was observed once. The CDR3: CASRQQGADYGYTF. As DNA, the CDR3 is TGTGCCAGCAGGCAACAGGGGGCAGACTATGGCTACACCTTC. J is TRBJ1-2 and V is TRBV5-4; 9 bases map to TRBD1. The V segment lost 5 bases and the J segment 3 bases; nucleotides outside the gene matches: 5. The germline V gene encodes CDR1 SGHNT and CDR2 YYREEE (reference sequence). CDR3 length equals 14 residues. The full variable domain, its missing parts supplied by reference TRBV5-4 and TRBJ1-2, is ETGVTQSPTHLIKTRGQQVTLRCSSQSGHNTVSWYQQALGQGPQFIFQYYREEENGRGNFPPRFSGLQFPNYSSELNVNALELDDSALYLCASRQQGADYGYTFGSGTRLTVV.

The chain joins TRBV6-5 to TRBJ1-4; no reliable D call. Trimming removed 7 bases from V and 0 bases from J, with 6 bases in between. From germline, CDR1 is MNHEY and CDR2 SVGAGI. The CDR3 covers 13 residues. The CDR3 sequence: CASISSTNEKLFF. The CDR3 nucleotides are TGTGCCAGCATATCCTCAACTAATGAAAAACTGTTTTTT.

A few counts support this clone. The chain combines TRBV6-5 with TRBJ2-7, with 8 bases lining up with TRBD1. V lost 2 bases and J lost 4; bases outside the gene matches: 7. Germline lookup yields CDR1 MNHEY and CDR2 SVGAGI. CDR3 length equals 15 residues. CDR3 nucleotide sequence: TGTGCCAGCAGTTACAGCAGGGGGCGAGATTACGAGCAGTACTTC. The encoded protein is CASSYSRGRDYEQYF.

The rearrangement joins TRBV5-8 to TRBJ2-3; 9 nucleotides agree with TRBD2. The germline CDR1 and CDR2 sequences are SGHTS and YDEGEE. With V trimmed by 0 bases and J by 2 bases, 7 bases remained unmatched. This CDR3 is 17 amino acids long. The CDR3 DNA reads as TGTGCCAGCAGCTTGGGGTTTGCGGGAGGGGTCACAGATACGCAGTATTTT. It translates to CASSLGFAGGVTDTQYF.

The V gene is TRBV5-4, the J gene TRBJ1-1; D ambiguous. Germline V gives CDR1 SGHNT, CDR2 YYREEE (reference sequence). This CDR3 contains 13 residues. V was trimmed by 4 bases and J by 4 bases, leaving 11 bases between them. CDR3 residues: CASSRGEGTEAFF. In DNA form, the CDR3 reads TGTGCCAGCAGCCGCGGGGAGGGCACTGAAGCTTTCTTT.

This sequence joins TRBV9 and TRBJ2-2; 7 positions match TRBD1. V was pared by 0 bases and J by 2 bases, with 7 bases of the junction left unmatched. The germline V gene has CDR1 SGDLS and CDR2 YYNGEE. The CDR3 spans 17 residues. CDR3 bases: TGTGCCAGCAGCGTAGGGGGTCAAGGGGGCAACACCGGGGAGCTGTTTTTT. Its translation: CASSVGGQGGNTGELFF. Using reference TRBV9 and TRBJ2-2 for the parts outside the CDR3, the full variable domain is DSGVTQTPKHLITATGQRVTLRCSPRSGDLSVYWYQQSLDQGLQFLIQYYNGEERAKGNILERFSAQQFPDLHSELNLSSLELGDSALYFCASSVGGQGGNTGELFFGEGSRLTVL.

This sequence joins TRBV6-5 and TRBJ1-6, with TRBD1 as a possible D gene (6 bases). The germline CDR1 and CDR2 sequences are MNHEY and SVGAGI. Trimming pared 3 bases from V and 9 bases from J, leaving 12 bases between. The CDR3 has 14 amino acids. CDR3: CASSYGQSGSPLHF. The CDR3 DNA reads as TGTGCCAGCAGTTATGGACAGTCCGGTTCACCCCTCCACTTT.

The rearrangement joins TRBV5-1 to TRBJ2-7, with TRBD1 as a possible D gene (6 bases). Germline V gene lookup returns CDR1 SGHRS and CDR2 YFSETQ. There are 15 residues in the CDR3. Trimming stripped 0 bases from V and 6 bases from J, with 16 bases between. The CDR3 here is CASSLVAGEWGEQYF. The CDR3 coding sequence is TGCGCCAGCAGCTTGGTGGCAGGGGAGTGGGGCGAGCAGTACTTC.

CDR3 bases: TGTGCCAGCAGTGGACAGGGGGCCCCCAATCAGCCCCAGCATTTT. Translating gives CASSGQGAPNQPQHF. V gene TRBV28 combines with J gene TRBJ1-5; 11 nucleotides agree with TRBD1. Germline CDR1 MDHEN, CDR2 SYDVKM. The CDR3 sequence is 15 residues long. The V and J ends lost 5 bases and 3 bases, in that order; junction bases with no gene match: 3.

The rearrangement joins TRBV5-1 to TRBJ2-5, with a possible D match to TRBD2 (7 bases). Germline CDR1 reads SGHRS; CDR2 reads YFSETQ. The CDR3 extends over 15 amino acids. V was shortened by 0 bases and J by 6 bases, with 15 bases between the two germline ends. CDR3 bases: TGCGCCAGCAGCTTGGCCCCTGGGGGGGCAAAGACCCAGTACTTC. Translating it yields CASSLAPGGAKTQYF. Using reference TRBV5-1 and TRBJ2-5 for the parts outside the CDR3, the full variable domain is KAGVTQTPRYLIKTRGQQVTLSCSPISGHRSVSWYQQTPGQGLQFLFEYFSETQRNKGNFPGRFSGRQFSNSRSEMNVSTLELGDSALYLCASSLAPGGAKTQYFGPGTRLLVL.

The chain links TRBV6-5 to TRBJ2-5, with 9 bases matching TRBD1. The germline V gene has CDR1 MNHEY and CDR2 SVGAGI. This CDR3 has 16 amino acids. Trimming removed 0 bases from V and 5 bases from J; junction bases left unmatched: 7. This chain's CDR3 is CASSYSNTGGRETQYF. CDR3 DNA: TGTGCCAGCAGTTACTCGAACACAGGGGGCCGGGAGACCCAGTACTTC.

The chain uses TRBV4-1 and TRBJ1-1; D might be TRBD1 (5 bases). Deletions cut 3 bases from V and 1 base from J, with 9 bases between. Germline CDR1 reads MGHRA; CDR2 reads YSYEKL. This CDR3 has 14 amino acids. Here the CDR3 DNA reads TGCGCCAGCAGCCATGGGGGGAAGAACACTGAAGCTTTCTTT. Protein product: CASSHGGKNTEAFF.